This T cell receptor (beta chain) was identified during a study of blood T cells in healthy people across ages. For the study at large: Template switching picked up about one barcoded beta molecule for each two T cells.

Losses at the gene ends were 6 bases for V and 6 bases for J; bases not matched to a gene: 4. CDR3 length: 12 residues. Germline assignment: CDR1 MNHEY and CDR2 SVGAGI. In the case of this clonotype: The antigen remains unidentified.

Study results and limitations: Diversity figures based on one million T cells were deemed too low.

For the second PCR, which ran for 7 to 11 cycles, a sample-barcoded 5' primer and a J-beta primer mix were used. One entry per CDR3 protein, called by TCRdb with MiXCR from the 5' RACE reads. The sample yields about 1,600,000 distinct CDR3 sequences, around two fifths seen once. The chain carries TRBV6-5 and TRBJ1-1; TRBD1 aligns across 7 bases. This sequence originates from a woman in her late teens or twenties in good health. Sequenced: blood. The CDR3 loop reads CASRRDRAEAFF. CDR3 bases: TGTGCCAGCAGGCGCGACAGGGCTGAAGCTTTCTTT.